A single sample gave rise to the 17 T cell receptor beta chains below, sequenced in a study of CD8 T cells in ankylosing spondylitis. Whole-study results and caveats: A TCR beta motif made of fewer than ten highly homologous variants seemed typical of ankylosing spondylitis blood.

Their target antigens are unknown. From the 5' RACE reads, TCRdb called clonotypes with MiXCR, one entry per CDR3 protein. The table lists some 700,000 distinct CDR3 sequences, around 19% of them singletons, with roughly a fifth in the top ten. The sequenced sample was blood, either unsorted or a sorted T cell fraction (not recorded which). The receptors derive from a male donor with ankylosing spondylitis.

This clonotype was detected a few times. The CDR3 region is CASSPAGNQPQHF. DNA of the CDR3: TGTGCCAGCTCACCGGCAGGCAATCAGCCCCAGCATTTT. The gene calls are TRBV18 and TRBJ1-5; D is uncertain. The V end was cut by 3 bases, the J end by 2 bases, with 5 bases between. Per germline, CDR1 KGHSH and CDR2 LQKENI. The CDR3 has 13 residues.

The rearrangement links TRBV11-2 to TRBJ1-2; a weak D match, TRBD1 (6 bases). The CDR3 sequence is 14 residues long. Germline CDR1 reads SGHAT; CDR2 reads FQNNGV. V lost 5 bases, J lost 4 bases, and 14 bases lay in between. The CDR3 DNA reads TGTGCCAGCAGCCCCGAGCAGGGGCCCTATGGCTACACCTTC. Translated: CASSPEQGPYGYTF.

This clonotype was detected a few times. The V and J genes are TRBV24-1 and TRBJ1-5; possibly TRBD1 for D (5 bases). The CDR3 is made up of 16 amino acids. V lost 0 bases and J lost 2, with 10 bases in between. Germline lookup yields CDR1 KGHDR and CDR2 SFDVKD. CDR3 sequence reads: CATSDLQGAGNQPQHF. The CDR3, as DNA: TGTGCCACCAGTGATTTGCAGGGTGCGGGCAATCAGCCCCAGCATTTT.

This clonotype has just a few counts. The chain uses TRBV28 and TRBJ2-7, with D possibly being TRBD1 (5 bases). Germline V gives CDR1 MDHEN, CDR2 SYDVKM. Trimming stripped 6 bases from V and 3 bases from J, with 12 bases between. The CDR3 covers 13 residues. CDR3 amino acids: CASSRSQGYEQYF. The CDR3 nucleotides are TGTGCCAGCAGCCGTTCCCAGGGCTACGAGCAGTACTTC.

The chain employs TRBV7-2 and TRBJ1-5, with D unresolved. The V end was cut by 4 bases, the J end by 9 bases, with 16 bases between. Germline V lookup: CDR1 SGHTA, CDR2 FQGNSA. The CDR3 is 14 residues long. As DNA, the CDR3 is TGTGCCAGCAGCTCCACGGGAGCCCTTTGGCCCCAGCATTTT. As protein: CASSSTGALWPQHF.

This rearrangement joins TRBV7-9 to TRBJ2-7, with 9 bases fitting TRBD2. The CDR3 loop spans 17 amino acids. The germline gives CDR1 SEHNR, CDR2 FQNEAQ (reference sequence). V lost 8 bases to trimming and J lost 2 bases; unmatched junction nucleotides: 16. The DNA for the CDR3 is TGTGCCAGCTTTGGCCTAGCGGGACCCCTTGGCCCCTACGAGCAGTACTTC. Residues: CASFGLAGPLGPYEQYF.

The table lists this clonotype with a few counts. The CDR3 region is CASSLEAAGGGYTF. As DNA, the CDR3 is TGTGCCAGCAGCTTAGAGGCGGCAGGCGGTGGCTACACCTTC. This chain joins TRBV7-2 and TRBJ1-2; D is undetermined. The CDR3 consists of 14 residues. Germline V gene data show CDR1 as SGHTA and CDR2 as FQGNSA. Trimming shortened V by 1 base and J by 7 bases, and 13 bases separated the two germline ends.

This clonotype occurred a few times. The V gene is TRBV6-5, the J gene TRBJ2-2; either TRBD1 or TRBD2 may fit D (5 bases each). Germline loops: CDR1 MNHEY, CDR2 SVGAGI. Trimming shortened V by 2 bases and J by 2 bases, and 9 bases separated the two germline ends. The CDR3 length is 15 residues. The CDR3 bases are TGTGCCAGCAGTTACGTGGGACCAAACACCGGGGAGCTGTTTTTT. Protein sequence: CASSYVGPNTGELFF.

This clonotype has a handful of counts. This may be a read error: a much more frequent sequence differs by one nucleotide. The chain joins TRBV5-1 to TRBJ1-1; D unclear. The ends were cut back, 1 base at V and 0 bases at J, with 7 bases in the middle. The germline V gene encodes CDR1 SGHRS and CDR2 YFSETQ. The CDR3 runs to 14 residues. CDR3 bases: TGCGCCAGCAGCTTGTACGGCATGAACACTGAAGCTTTCTTT. This encodes CASSLYGMNTEAFF.

The chain combines TRBV20-1 with TRBJ1-1, with 7 bases aligning to TRBD1. Trimming removed 6 bases from V and 1 base from J; junction bases left unmatched: 17. Germline V lookup: CDR1 DFQATT, CDR2 SNEGSKA (reference sequence). The CDR3 covers 17 residues. CDR3 residues: CSASGGGGDPSNTEAFF. In nucleotides, the CDR3 is TGCAGTGCGTCAGGGGGTGGGGGGGACCCATCGAACACTGAAGCTTTCTTT.

The V call is TRBV5-5, the J call TRBJ1-1, with a tentative D call TRBD1 (5 bases). V lost 2 bases and J lost 0, with 14 bases in between. CDR3 length equals 16 residues. Germline loops: CDR1 SGHKS, CDR2 YYEKEE (reference sequence). Here the CDR3 reads CASSLWQGQMNTEAFF. DNA for the CDR3: TGTGCCAGCAGCTTATGGCAGGGCCAAATGAACACTGAAGCTTTCTTT.

This clonotype was found a few times. The chain combines TRBV2 with TRBJ2-5; the D call may be TRBD1 or TRBD2 (5 bases each). V shed 4 bases and J shed 5 bases, with 11 bases lying between them. Germline CDR1 SNHLY, CDR2 FYNNEI. The CDR3 loop spans 13 amino acids. CDR3 sequence: CASSGDRLETQYF. The CDR3 DNA is TGTGCCAGCAGTGGGGACCGCTTGGAGACCCAGTACTTC.

V and J are TRBV7-2 and TRBJ1-1, with D possibly TRBD1 on 5 matching bases. Trimming left V 3 bases short and J 3 bases short, with 14 bases between. This CDR3 has 15 amino acids. CDR1 and CDR2 from the germline V gene are SGHTA and FQGNSA. CDR3 loop: CASSLVFRADTEAFF. The CDR3 DNA reads TGTGCCAGCAGCTTGGTTTTCAGGGCGGACACTGAAGCTTTCTTT.

This clonotype was detected a few times. This chain uses TRBV6-2 or TRBV6-3 with TRBJ2-1, with D possibly being TRBD2 (5 bases). The V gene lost 4 bases and the J gene lost 8 bases, with 15 bases spanning the gap. CDR1 is MNHEY, CDR2 SVGEGT, per germline. This CDR3 comprises 14 residues. The CDR3 region is CASSWGSGNDEQFF. The CDR3 region has the DNA TGTGCCAGCAGTTGGGGATCGGGGAACGATGAGCAGTTCTTC.

This clonotype has more than one count but fewer than ten. CDR3 sequence (DNA): TGTGCCAGCAGCTTAGGTGACCAAAGGAACACTGAAGCTTTCTTT. This codes for CASSLGDQRNTEAFF. The chain has TRBV13 and TRBJ1-1; D unresolved. In germline, CDR1 is PRHDT, CDR2 FYEKMQ (reference sequence). The CDR3 is made up of 15 amino acids. Trimming cost V 0 bases and J 1 base, with 9 bases left between them.

The J gene is TRBJ2-1, the V gene TRBV3-1; D is unclear. Trimming pared 3 bases from V and 0 bases from J, leaving 6 bases between. Germline-derived CDR1 and CDR2 are LGHDT and YNNKEL (reference sequence). The CDR3 runs 14 residues. The CDR3 region has the DNA TGTGCCAGCAGCCACTATACCTCCTACAATGAGCAGTTCTTC. Protein sequence: CASSHYTSYNEQFF.

This clonotype was found many times. V is TRBV29-1 and J is TRBJ2-7; no reliable D call. V was cut by 6 bases and J by 1 base, with 19 bases left in between. The length of the CDR3 is 15 residues. From germline, CDR1 is SQVTM and CDR2 ANQGSEA. Here the CDR3 reads CSVQPGTVQSYEQYF. The CDR3 DNA is TGCAGCGTCCAACCGGGTACAGTGCAGTCCTACGAGCAGTACTTC.